This entry features one T cell receptor beta chain sequence. Antigen: not known. The sample originates from a study of long-term antiretroviral therapy in people with HIV. Version v3.0 of the immunoSEQ assay ran at survey level. In sequencing, roughly 40,000-50,000 T-cell genomes per sample were targeted. Clones were read by immunoSEQ multiplex PCR, and TCRdb kept only the in-frame ones, dropping some. The sample has some 35,000 clones; over 75% are singletons. The study's findings and limits: Information pertaining to ART adherence, viral resistance or therapeutic modifications was not obtained.

Sample: unsorted PBMCs, taken 0.6 years after starting antiretroviral therapy. This clonotype was sampled from a man in his late teens or twenties with HIV.

The CDR3 loop reads CSGAEETQYF. The DNA for the CDR3 is TGCAGTGGGGCAGAAGAGACCCAGTACTTC. V gene TRBV20-1 combines with J gene TRBJ2-5; no reliable D call. This CDR3 comprises 10 residues. Germline loops: CDR1 DFQATT, CDR2 SNEGSKA (reference sequence). V dropped 7 bases and J dropped 3 bases, with 6 bases sitting between them.